The sequence of this T cell receptor (beta chain) was determined in a study of blood T cell repertoires in COVID-19. Study information: Some COVID-19 samples were acute and others convalescent; all came from the United States, Italy and Spain. The analysed material was cDNA or gDNA that came from T cells, B-cell-depleted T cells, or PBMCs.

Profiled with immunoSEQ multiplex PCR; TCRdb holds only in-frame clones, not every one. The sample has about 170,000 clones, 88% seen once. V lost 4 bases to trimming and J lost 4 bases; unmatched junction nucleotides: 4. In germline, CDR1 is SGDLS, CDR2 YYNGEE. This CDR3 is 13 amino acids long. This receptor was obtained from a man in his fifties or sixties who had recovered from COVID-19. Sequencing was done on a sample of peripheral blood. The chain couples TRBV9 to TRBJ1-2; 7 positions agree with TRBD1. CDR3 nucleotide sequence: TGTGCCAGCAGCCCCACAGGGGCCTATGGCTACACCTTC. Its translation is CASSPTGAYGYTF.